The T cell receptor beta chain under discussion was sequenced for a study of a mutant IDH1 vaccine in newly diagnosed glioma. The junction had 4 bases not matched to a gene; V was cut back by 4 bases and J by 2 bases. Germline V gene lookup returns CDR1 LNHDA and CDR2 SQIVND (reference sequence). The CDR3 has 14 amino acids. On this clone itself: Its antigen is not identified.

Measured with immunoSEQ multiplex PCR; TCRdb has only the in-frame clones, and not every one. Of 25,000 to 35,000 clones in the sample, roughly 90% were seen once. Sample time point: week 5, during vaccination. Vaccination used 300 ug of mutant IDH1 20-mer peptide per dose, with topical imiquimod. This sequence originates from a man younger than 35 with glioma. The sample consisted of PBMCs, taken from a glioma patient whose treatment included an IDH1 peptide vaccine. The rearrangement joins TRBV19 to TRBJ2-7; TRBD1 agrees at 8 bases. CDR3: CASSTLDRAYEQYF. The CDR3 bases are TGTGCCAGTAGTACCTTGGACAGGGCCTACGAGCAGTACTTC.